This T cell receptor beta chain is from a study of shared clonotypes between healthy human individuals. Study in general: The people who gave samples were a couple of women and a few men aged 18 to 49. Used for every donor were three CD4 naive, three CD4 memory, two CD8 naive and one CD8 memory plate.

Study-level results: The study found lower generation probabilities in non-shared clonotypes than in those shared by all four donors.

Profiling relied on immunoSEQ multiplex PCR, and the TCRdb table lists in-frame clones only, not all of them. The sample carries some 1,900,000 clones, about 95% recorded once. Germline V gives CDR1 SGHRS, CDR2 YFSETQ. Trimming shortened V by 4 bases and J by 1 base, and 8 bases separated the two germline ends. CDR3 length: 13 amino acids. Turning to this clone: Its antigen is currently unknown.

CD45RO-negative, CCR7-positively selected cells formed the naive CD8 fraction, excluding terminally differentiated effector memory CD45RA+ cells. Healthy HIV-negative adults with no recent acute infections or vaccinations were recruited as donors. This clonotype originated in a young man in good health. Material for sequencing was naive CD8+ T cells sorted from blood. The gene calls are TRBV5-1 and TRBJ1-1; D gene ambiguous. The CDR3 region has the DNA TGCGCCAGCAGCATCTACAGGAACACTGAAGCTTTCTTT. This sequence encodes CASSIYRNTEAFF.